Below are 6 T cell receptor beta chains sequenced from a single sample in a study of cytomegalovirus exposure and HLA in healthy donors. The PCR ran on 60 Vbeta and 13 Jbeta primers. Generated by immunoSEQ multiplex PCR, the TCRdb table keeps only in-frame clones and is missing some. The data hold 65,000 to 85,000 clones, with 78% observed a single time. Material: PBMCs. All receptors derive from a middle-aged woman in good health and CMV-seropositive.

The genes are TRBV5-1 and TRBJ2-7, with TRBD1 identical over 8 bases. The CDR3 covers 15 residues. In germline, CDR1 is SGHRS, CDR2 YFSETQ. Trimming cost V 4 bases and J 4 bases; bases outside gene matches: 10. CDR3 sequence: CASSHDRDRLYEQYF. Here the CDR3 DNA reads TGCGCCAGCAGCCACGACCGGGACAGGTTGTACGAGCAGTACTTC.

The V and J genes are TRBV2 and TRBJ2-3; the D gene is possibly TRBD1 (6 bases). Germline V gives CDR1 SNHLY, CDR2 FYNNEI. The CDR3 totals 14 residues. V was trimmed by 4 bases and J by 1 base, leaving 9 bases between them. The CDR3 loop reads CASSARTGTDTQYF. The CDR3 bases are TGTGCCAGCAGTGCCCGGACAGGCACAGATACGCAGTATTTT.

CDR3 amino acids: CASSVRQGGEQYF. DNA for the CDR3: TGTGCCAGCAGTGTTCGACAGGGCGGGGAGCAGTACTTC. This chain links TRBV28 with TRBJ2-7; 7 bases map to TRBD1. Germline V gene data show CDR1 as MDHEN and CDR2 as SYDVKM. After removal of 5 bases from V and 7 bases from J, the junction contained 8 bases not matched to a gene. This CDR3 contains 13 residues.

The chain employs TRBV28 and TRBJ1-1; the D is unclear. CDR3 size: 16 residues. Looked up from germline, CDR1 is MDHEN and CDR2 is SYDVKM. The V gene lost 5 bases and the J gene lost 0 bases, with 16 bases spanning the gap. CDR3 nucleotides: TGTGCCAGCAGTAACCTAGAGGGCATTATGAACACTGAAGCTTTCTTT. This encodes CASSNLEGIMNTEAFF.

This clone was detected once. This chain joins TRBV19 and TRBJ1-6, with 9 bases identical to TRBD1. This CDR3 contains 13 residues. Germline-derived CDR1 and CDR2 are LNHDA and SQIVND (reference sequence). V dropped 8 bases and J dropped 12; count of bases not matched to a gene: 8. The CDR3 spells CASRGQGPRPLHF. In nucleotides, the CDR3 is TGTGCCAGTCGTGGACAGGGGCCCCGACCCCTCCACTTT.

V gene TRBV5-5 combines with J gene TRBJ1-5; D is uncertain. V lost 4 bases and J lost 0, with 20 bases in between. The CDR3 loop spans 18 amino acids. The V gene's germline CDR1 is SGHKS and CDR2 YYEKEE (reference sequence). CDR3 amino acids: CASSRDYKRSYSNQPQHF. DNA of the CDR3: TGTGCCAGCAGCCGCGATTATAAGAGATCCTATAGCAATCAGCCCCAGCATTTT.